This T cell receptor beta chain was sequenced in a study of CD8+ T cells in alopecia areata. This clone has a handful of counts. Sequencing used cDNA as its template, made by extracting RNA and reverse transcribing it. Sequencing used immunoSEQ multiplex PCR; TCRdb keeps in-frame clones, though not all of them. The sample consists of 150,000 or so clones, around 47% of them appearing once. This CDR3 region has 13 residues. Germline-derived CDR1 and CDR2 are LNHDA and SQIVND (reference sequence). Trimming pared 9 bases from V and 3 bases from J, leaving 14 bases between. The sequence was obtained from a human donor with alopecia areata. The chain carries TRBV19 and TRBJ2-5; D assignment may be TRBD1 or TRBD2 (5 bases each). Sequences were obtained from CD4+ T cells sorted from blood. CDR3 amino acids: CASSPEGKETQYF. CDR3 DNA sequence: TGTGCCAGCTCCCCTGAGGGGAAAGAGACCCAGTACTTC. Full variable domain (outside the CDR3, taken from reference TRBV19 and TRBJ2-5): DGGITQSPKYLFRKEGQNVTLSCEQNLNHDAMYWYRQDPGQGLRLIYYSQIVNDFQKGDIAEGYSVSREKKESFPLTVTSAQKNPTAFYLCASSPEGKETQYFGPGTRLLVL.